The next 22 T cell receptor beta chains were all read from a single sample in a study of T-cell reconstitution after alpha-beta-depleted transplantation in children. Unique molecular identifiers featured in how the TCRbeta library was prepared. TCRdb re-derived calls from the PCR reads in MiXCR, one entry per CDR3 protein. The sample holds hundreds of thousands of distinct CDR3 sequences, less than 35% seen once. This specimen was PBMCs from the stem cell graft donor, taken from the stem cell graft. These receptors all stem from a human donor who donated a stem cell graft to a child with aplastic anemia.

The gene calls are TRBV7-2 and TRBJ1-2, with D possibly being TRBD1 (5 bases). This CDR3 region has 16 residues. Per germline, CDR1 SGHTA and CDR2 FQGNSA. Deletions cut 1 base from V and 4 bases from J, with 16 bases between. CDR3 protein: CASSLETGGRTYGYTF. CDR3 in DNA: TGTGCCAGCAGCTTAGAAACCGGGGGAAGGACCTATGGCTACACCTTC.

This clonotype was observed a handful of times. This rearrangement joins TRBV7-2 to TRBJ1-2; D unclear. V lost 5 bases, J lost 8 bases, and 12 bases lay in between. This CDR3 has 12 amino acids. CDR1 is SGHTA and CDR2 is FQGNSA in the germline V gene. CDR3 bases: TGTGCCAGCAGCCCGCGGACTGAGGGCTACACCTTC. It is translated as CASSPRTEGYTF.

This CDR3 is CASSLQPGNTEAFF. CDR3 DNA: TGCGCCAGCAGCTTGCAACCGGGGAACACTGAAGCTTTCTTT. The rearrangement links TRBV5-1 to TRBJ1-1; D unclear. The CDR3 totals 14 residues. Trimming shortened V by 1 base and J by 1 base, and 8 bases separated the two germline ends. Germline V lookup: CDR1 SGHRS, CDR2 YFSETQ.

The chain uses TRBV19 and TRBJ1-5, with D unclear. Germline V gene sequence: CDR1 LNHDA, CDR2 SQIVND (reference sequence). The length of the CDR3 is 14 residues. Trimming stripped 5 bases from V and 5 bases from J, with 13 bases between. The CDR3 DNA reads as TGTGCCAGTAGTCTTGGACGGGCTGATCAGCCCCAGCATTTT. Protein sequence: CASSLGRADQPQHF.

This clonotype turned up a few times. The chain links TRBV6-1 to TRBJ1-5; 9 nucleotides match TRBD1. CDR3 length equals 17 residues. The J segment lost 2 bases and the V segment lost 5 bases, leaving 10 bases of the junction unmatched. In germline, CDR1 is MNHNS, CDR2 SASEGT. In nucleotides, the CDR3 is TGTGCCAGCAGTCGAACAGGGGGCGGGATCGGCAATCAGCCCCAGCATTTT. Its translation is CASSRTGGGIGNQPQHF.

The chain has TRBV15 and TRBJ2-7; weak D call: TRBD2 (6 bases). V lost 0 bases and J lost 3, with 12 bases in between. This CDR3 has 15 residues. Germline lookup yields CDR1 LNHNV and CDR2 YYDKDF (reference sequence). In DNA form, the CDR3 reads TGTGCCACCAGCAGAGATACGGGGGATCACTACGAGCAGTACTTC. It yields the protein CATSRDTGDHYEQYF.

The genes are TRBV5-1 and TRBJ1-1, with TRBD1 as a possible D gene (5 bases). Looked up from germline, CDR1 is SGHRS and CDR2 is YFSETQ. CDR3 length equals 14 residues. The ends were cut back, 4 bases at V and 7 bases at J, with 17 bases in the middle. The CDR3 protein is CASSPRQSDNEAFF. The CDR3 DNA is TGCGCCAGCAGCCCGCGACAGAGTGACAATGAAGCTTTCTTT.

The rearrangement joins TRBV5-4 to TRBJ1-2, with D perhaps matching TRBD1 (5 bases). Trimming took 4 bases from V and 0 from J, leaving 13 bases between them. Germline assignment: CDR1 SGHNT and CDR2 YYREEE (reference sequence). The CDR3 totals 15 residues. The CDR3 region is CASSPGTETNYGYTF. The CDR3 nucleotides are TGTGCCAGCAGCCCCGGGACCGAGACTAACTATGGCTACACCTTC.

V and J are TRBV5-1 and TRBJ1-1; 7 bases fit TRBD1. Germline CDR1 is SGHRS and CDR2 is YFSETQ. After removal of 3 bases from V and 5 bases from J, the junction contained 16 bases not matched to a gene. The CDR3 contains 17 residues. The CDR3, as DNA: TGCGCCAGCAGCTCCAGCCCGTCAGGGGGTCTGCGGACTGAAGCTTTCTTT. Residues: CASSSSPSGGLRTEAFF.

This clonotype was detected a few times. The rearrangement uses TRBV5-1 and TRBJ2-3; 9 nucleotides agree with TRBD1. This CDR3 has 17 amino acids. Germline V gene lookup returns CDR1 SGHRS and CDR2 YFSETQ. Trimming cost V 0 bases and J 2 bases; bases outside gene matches: 7. The CDR3 loop is CASSLGAGTGTTDTQYF. In DNA form, the CDR3 reads TGCGCCAGCAGCTTGGGCGCCGGGACAGGGACCACAGATACGCAGTATTTT. The full variable domain, rest sourced from reference TRBV5-1 and TRBJ2-3, is KAGVTQTPRYLIKTRGQQVTLSCSPISGHRSVSWYQQTPGQGLQFLFEYFSETQRNKGNFPGRFSGRQFSNSRSEMNVSTLELGDSALYLCASSLGAGTGTTDTQYFGPGTRLTVL.

The CDR3 region has the DNA TGCAGTGCTAGAGATCGTAGTCTAGGGAGTGGTCGGGAGACCCAGTACTTC. It is translated as CSARDRSLGSGRETQYF. The chain has TRBV20-1 and TRBJ2-5, with a tentative D call TRBD2 (5 bases). V gave up 0 bases and J gave up 5 bases, with 22 bases separating them. Germline CDR1 DFQATT, CDR2 SNEGSKA (reference sequence). This CDR3 is 17 amino acids long.

V and J are TRBV10-3 and TRBJ2-3; TRBD1 aligns across 10 bases. Trimming removed 6 bases from V and 6 bases from J; junction bases left unmatched: 9. Germline V lookup: CDR1 ENHRY, CDR2 SYGVKD. CDR3 length equals 15 residues. The CDR3 loop reads CAIRRGTGVVDTQYF. Here the CDR3 DNA reads TGTGCCATCAGAAGGGGGACAGGGGTTGTGGATACGCAGTATTTT.

This clonotype was counted between two and nine times. The V gene is TRBV4-3, the J gene TRBJ2-7, with D hard to call. The CDR3 spans 12 residues. The germline CDR1 and CDR2 sequences are LGHNA and YSLEER. The V gene lost 4 bases and the J gene lost 3 bases, with 7 bases spanning the gap. The CDR3 coding sequence is TGCGCCAGCAGCCGATACAGCTACGAGCAGTACGTC. It yields the protein CASSRYSYEQYV.

This clonotype was detected only a few times. This chain joins TRBV20-1 and TRBJ2-1, with D uncertain. CDR3 length: 15 residues. V shed 1 base and J shed 9 bases, with 19 bases lying between them. The germline CDR1 and CDR2 sequences are DFQATT and SNEGSKA (reference sequence). Here the CDR3 DNA reads TGCAGTGCTAGAGGAGAGGTATTGCTGGATTTTGAGCAGTTCTTC. Amino acids: CSARGEVLLDFEQFF.

This clonotype was counted only a few times. The V gene is TRBV7-9, the J gene TRBJ1-5; no definite D call. Germline CDR1 SEHNR, CDR2 FQNEAQ (reference sequence). The CDR3 contains 13 residues. Between the trimmed V and J ends, which lost 5 bases and 5 bases, there was a span of 10 bases. CDR3 loop: CASSPTLDQPQHF. The CDR3 bases are TGTGCCAGCAGCCCCACGCTGGATCAGCCCCAGCATTTT.

The V call is TRBV5-6, the J call TRBJ2-7; TRBD2 matches at 7 bases. The CDR3 is made up of 14 amino acids. The trim removed 2 bases at V and 6 bases at J, leaving 8 bases unmatched. CDR1 and CDR2 (germline): SGHDT, YYEEEE. CDR3 nucleotide sequence: TGTGCCAGCAGCTTCAGTGGGAGGGCCAGCGAGCAGTACTTC. Translating it yields CASSFSGRASEQYF.

The table lists this clonotype with a few counts. The rearrangement uses TRBV12-3 or TRBV12-4 and TRBJ2-3, with D unresolved. V dropped 2 bases and J dropped 1 base, with 10 bases sitting between them. This CDR3 comprises 15 residues. CDR3 loop: CASSLSRRRTDTQYF. DNA for the CDR3: TGTGCCAGCAGTTTAAGCAGGAGACGCACAGATACGCAGTATTTT.

In its sample, this clonotype was seen a few times. The chain uses TRBV27 and TRBJ2-1; 10 positions agree with TRBD2. This CDR3 is 17 amino acids long. Per the germline V gene, CDR1 is MNHEY and CDR2 is SMNVEV (reference sequence). With 11 bases clipped from V and 2 bases from J, the junction kept 15 bases outside the gene matches. The CDR3 here is CARTGTSVPKAYNEQFF. CDR3 coding DNA: TGTGCCCGTACCGGGACTAGCGTTCCAAAGGCCTACAATGAGCAGTTCTTC.

This clonotype was found a few times. The J gene is TRBJ1-5, the V gene TRBV6-5; D is perhaps TRBD1 (6 bases). V shed 0 bases and J shed 3 bases, with 9 bases lying between them. Germline CDR1 is MNHEY and CDR2 is SVGAGI. There are 15 residues in the CDR3. CDR3 DNA sequence: TGTGCCAGCAGTTACTCAGCAGGGGTCAATCAGCCCCAGCATTTT. Protein sequence: CASSYSAGVNQPQHF.

The chain employs TRBV21-1 and TRBJ2-2. TRBV21-1 is a pseudogene. The CDR3 spans 14 residues. The chain's CDR3 is CASSKVQEAGELFF. The CDR3 coding sequence is TGTGCCAGCAGCAAAGTGCAGGAAGCCGGGGAGCTGTTTTTT.

This chain connects TRBV7-2 to TRBJ1-6; 7 nucleotides agree with TRBD1. V dropped 1 base and J dropped 7; count of bases not matched to a gene: 4. This CDR3 comprises 15 residues. Germline V CDR1 and CDR2: SGHTA, FQGNSA. The CDR3 is CASSLEGRGNSPLHF. DNA of the CDR3: TGTGCCAGCAGCTTAGAAGGCAGGGGGAATTCACCCCTCCACTTT. Full variable domain (remainder filled in from reference TRBV7-2 and TRBJ1-6): GAGVSQSPSNKVTEKGKDVELRCDPISGHTALYWYRQSLGQGLEFLIYFQGNSAPDKSGLPSDRFSAERTGGSVSTLTIQRTQQEDSAVYLCASSLEGRGNSPLHFGNGTRLTVT.

This clonotype has only a few counts. The rearrangement uses TRBV30 and TRBJ2-2; D gene uncertain. This CDR3 region has 12 residues. Germline V gene lookup returns CDR1 GTSNPN and CDR2 SVGIG (reference sequence). V was trimmed by 2 bases and J by 7 bases, leaving 8 bases between them. The chain's CDR3 is CAWSLVGGELFF. CDR3 nucleotides: TGTGCCTGGAGTTTAGTTGGCGGGGAGCTGTTTTTT.